A single sample is the source of the 20 T cell receptor beta chains below, sequenced in a study of blood T cells in healthy people across ages. Combining a sample-barcoded 5' primer with a J-beta primer mix, a second PCR ran for about 6 to 11 cycles. TCRdb redid the calling of the 5' RACE reads with MiXCR, one entry per CDR3 protein. The top ten hold about 10% of the sample, which has approximately 1.5 million distinct CDR3 sequences, 30% to 35% seen once. Sequenced sample: blood. These receptors were taken from a woman aged 30 to 39 in good health.

The J gene is TRBJ2-3, the V gene TRBV7-2; TRBD2 matches 13 bases. Germline V CDR1 and CDR2: SGHTA, FQGNSA. The CDR3 runs 16 residues. The junction had 6 bases not matched to a gene; V was cut back by 5 bases and J by 4 bases. This CDR3 is CASSRGLAGVPDTQYF. As DNA, the CDR3 is TGTGCCAGCAGCCGAGGACTAGCGGGAGTCCCAGATACGCAGTATTTT.

The V gene is TRBV20-1, the J gene TRBJ2-7, with 10 bases fitting TRBD2. Losses at the gene ends were 3 bases for V and 2 bases for J; bases not matched to a gene: 7. Germline values: CDR1 DFQATT, CDR2 SNEGSKA (reference sequence). The CDR3 runs to 15 residues. The CDR3 DNA is TGCAGTGCTAGCTTTACTAGCGGGAATCCCTACGAGCAGTACTTC. Protein product: CSASFTSGNPYEQYF.

V is TRBV27 and J is TRBJ2-3; a weak D match, TRBD2 (5 bases). This CDR3 has 16 residues. V lost 4 bases, J lost 1 base, and 15 bases lay in between. Germline assignment: CDR1 MNHEY and CDR2 SMNVEV (reference sequence). CDR3 coding DNA: TGTGCCAGCAGTTGGTCTAACGCGGAGGGCACAGATACGCAGTATTTT. Translation: CASSWSNAEGTDTQYF.

The chain employs TRBV6-2 or TRBV6-3 and TRBJ1-5, with a possible D match to TRBD1 (5 bases). V dropped 6 bases and J dropped 3 bases, with 9 bases sitting between them. This CDR3 contains 13 residues. CDR1 MNHEY and CDR2 SVGEGT come from the germline V gene. The CDR3 nucleotides are TGTGCCAGCAGCCCACAGGTCAATCAGCCCCAGCATTTT. Its translation: CASSPQVNQPQHF.

This CDR3 reads CASSLGQINYGYTF. CDR3 in DNA: TGTGCCAGCAGCTTGGGACAGATTAACTATGGCTACACCTTC. V gene TRBV5-6 combines with J gene TRBJ1-2; D perhaps matches TRBD1 (5 bases). Trimming took 0 bases from V and 1 from J, leaving 7 bases between them. Looked up from germline, CDR1 is SGHDT and CDR2 is YYEEEE. CDR3 length: 14 amino acids.

This clonotype has a count of ten or more. V gene TRBV7-3 combines with J gene TRBJ1-2, with 8 bases lining up with TRBD1. CDR3 length: 14 amino acids. The V segment lost 5 bases and the J segment 0 bases; nucleotides outside the gene matches: 2. Germline CDR1 is SGHTA and CDR2 is FQGTGA. CDR3 sequence: CASSQQGANYGYTF. Here the CDR3 DNA reads TGTGCCAGCAGCCAACAGGGGGCTAACTATGGCTACACCTTC. Full variable domain (missing parts from reference TRBV7-3 and TRBJ1-2): GAGVSQTPSNKVTEKGKYVELRCDPISGHTALYWYRQSLGQGPEFLIYFQGTGAADDSGLPNDRFFAVRPEGSVSTLKIQRTERGDSAVYLCASSQQGANYGYTFGSGTRLTVV.

This clonotype was seen repeatedly, ten times or more. The gene calls are TRBV20-1 and TRBJ1-2; D not certain. Trimming took off 3 bases at V and 6 bases at J, with 11 bases between the two ends. This CDR3 comprises 12 residues. Per the germline V gene, CDR1 is DFQATT and CDR2 is SNEGSKA (reference sequence). The DNA of the CDR3 is TGCAGTGCTAGCGAAGGGATCGATGGCTACACCTTC. It is translated as CSASEGIDGYTF.

The chain couples TRBV7-2 to TRBJ2-3, with 8 nucleotides matching TRBD2. The J segment lost 8 bases and the V segment lost 0 bases, leaving 4 bases of the junction unmatched. From germline, CDR1 is SGHTA and CDR2 FQGNSA. The CDR3 loop spans 14 amino acids. The CDR3 DNA reads TGTGCCAGCAGCTTAGCCGGGGGGGCTCCTACGCAGTATTTT. Residues: CASSLAGGAPTQYF.

This rearrangement joins TRBV7-8 to TRBJ2-3; TRBD1 agrees at 11 bases. The germline V gene encodes CDR1 SGHVS and CDR2 FQNEAQ. The CDR3 sequence is 15 residues long. Trimming cost V 5 bases and J 5 bases; bases outside gene matches: 6. CDR3 nucleotide sequence: TGTGCCAGCAGCACTGGACAGGGGGCGGGAGATACGCAGTATTTT. Residues: CASSTGQGAGDTQYF.

V usage is TRBV2 and J usage is TRBJ2-7; D is uncertain. Germline CDR1 SNHLY, CDR2 FYNNEI. CDR3 length equals 13 residues. V was pared by 7 bases and J by 0 bases, with 10 bases between. The CDR3 DNA reads TGTGCCAGCATGGATCCGCTCTCCTACGAGCAGTACTTC. It codes for CASMDPLSYEQYF. Full variable domain (outside the CDR3, taken from reference TRBV2 and TRBJ2-7): EPEVTQTPSHQVTQMGQEVILRCVPISNHLYFYWYRQILGQKVEFLVSFYNNEISEKSEIFDDQFSVERPDGSNFTLKIRSTKLEDSAMYFCASMDPLSYEQYFGPGTRLTVT.

V usage is TRBV20-1 and J usage is TRBJ2-4; possibly TRBD2 for D (6 bases). The J call may be in error: the DNA end matches TRBJ2-5 better. The CDR3 length is 15 residues. Germline V gene lookup returns CDR1 DFQATT and CDR2 SNEGSKA (reference sequence). The CDR3 bases are TGCAGTGCTAGAGATCGGCGGGGAGGCCAAGAGACCCAGTACTTC. This gives the protein CSARDRRGGQETQYF.

In this sample, this clonotype turned up a few times. One end of the junction does not line up with germline, which may come from a read error. This chain uses TRBV20-1 with TRBJ2-3, with D perhaps TRBD1 (6 bases). CDR3 length equals 14 residues. Germline V gene lookup returns CDR1 DFQATT and CDR2 SNEGSKA (reference sequence). In nucleotides, the CDR3 is TGCAGTGCGAGAGGGACAAACGGTTGGGATACGCAGTATTTT. This codes for CSARGTNGWDTQYF.

This clonotype has a handful of counts. One end of the junction varies from germline; a read error may be responsible. This chain uses TRBV29-1 with TRBJ1-2, with D hard to call. The CDR3 is 13 residues long. Germline CDR1 SQVTM, CDR2 ANQGSEA. The CDR3 region has the DNA TGCAGCGCCAAACGGGCCCCAAACTATGGCTACATCTTC. The encoded protein is CSAKRAPNYGYIF.

The CDR3, as DNA: TGTGCCAGCAGCCAAGGGCAGTCCAGGCAGGTCTACGAGCAGTACTTC. Encoded protein: CASSQGQSRQVYEQYF. This chain uses TRBV4-2 with TRBJ2-7; no definite D call. V lost 1 base and J lost 3, with 16 bases in between. Germline CDR1 reads LGHNA; CDR2 reads YNFKEQ. The CDR3 runs 16 residues.

V and J are TRBV7-9 and TRBJ2-5, with D uncertain. The J call could be wrong; TRBJ2-4 is a better fit for the DNA end. Germline lookup yields CDR1 SEHNR and CDR2 FQNEAQ (reference sequence). This CDR3 is 16 amino acids long. CDR3 in amino acids: CASSPSTRSLPNIQYF. The CDR3 region has the DNA TGTGCCAGCAGCCCAAGCACGAGGTCCCTCCCCAACATTCAGTACTTC.

This clonotype was observed a few times. The chain combines TRBV20-1 with TRBJ2-3, with 11 bases lining up with TRBD2. The CDR3 runs 15 residues. The V gene's germline CDR1 is DFQATT and CDR2 SNEGSKA (reference sequence). Trimming took 1 base from V and 5 from J; bases not matched to a gene: 5. The DNA for the CDR3 is TGCAGTGCTAGAGTTGGTAGCGGGAGGGGAGATACGCAGTATTTT. Translating it yields CSARVGSGRGDTQYF.

This clonotype was recorded a few times. The chain employs TRBV2 and TRBJ2-1; tentative D call: TRBD2 (6 bases). The germline CDR1 and CDR2 sequences are SNHLY and FYNNEI. This CDR3 region has 16 residues. Trimming removed 1 base from V and 4 bases from J, with 14 bases in between. The CDR3 DNA reads TGTGCCAGCAGTGAAGGACGGCGGGGCTATTACAATGAGCAGTTCTTC. It encodes CASSEGRRGYYNEQFF. The variable domain in full, completed from reference TRBV2 and TRBJ2-1, reads EPEVTQTPSHQVTQMGQEVILRCVPISNHLYFYWYRQILGQKVEFLVSFYNNEISEKSEIFDDQFSVERPDGSNFTLKIRSTKLEDSAMYFCASSEGRRGYYNEQFFGPGTRLTVL.

This clonotype appeared once. The chain has TRBV20-1 and TRBJ2-5; D is perhaps TRBD1 (6 bases). Germline lookup yields CDR1 DFQATT and CDR2 SNEGSKA (reference sequence). The V end was cut by 7 bases, the J end by 5 bases, with 14 bases between. The CDR3 length is 12 residues. CDR3 sequence: CSVVQGVETQYF. The CDR3 DNA reads as TGCAGTGTCGTACAGGGAGTGGAGACCCAGTACTTC.

V and J are TRBV5-5 and TRBJ1-4; 7 positions match TRBD1. Trimming cost V 2 bases and J 3 bases; bases outside gene matches: 4. Germline V gene lookup returns CDR1 SGHKS and CDR2 YYEKEE (reference sequence). This CDR3 comprises 15 residues. The CDR3 nucleotides are TGTGCCAGCAGCTTAGGGGGCTTGTCTAATGAAAAACTGTTTTTT. Translating it yields CASSLGGLSNEKLFF.

A note on this clonotype: With a much larger clone just one base away, this may be a read error. This chain uses TRBV29-1 with TRBJ2-1; D is perhaps TRBD1 (6 bases). Germline V lookup: CDR1 SQVTM, CDR2 ANQGSEA. The ends were cut back, 6 bases at V and 4 bases at J, with 16 bases in the middle. CDR3 length equals 14 residues. The CDR3 sequence is CSVKGGTSYNEQFF. The CDR3 DNA reads TGCAGCGTGAAAGGGGGAACGAGTTACAATGAGCAGTTCTTC.